The following is a TCR beta chain sequence with its context. The entry originates in a study of shared clonotypes between healthy human individuals. Measured with immunoSEQ multiplex PCR; TCRdb has only the in-frame clones, and not every one. The data contain roughly 2.4 million clones, under 97% of them singletons. The V gene's germline CDR1 is SGHDT and CDR2 YYEEEE. The CDR3 runs 14 residues. The ends were cut back, 1 base at V and 5 bases at J, with 10 bases in the middle. Specimen: naive CD4+ T cells sorted from blood. Sample subset: CD45RA+ positively selected. This sequence was found in a man between 18 and 35 years old in good health. V and J are TRBV5-6 and TRBJ2-1; weak D call: TRBD1 (6 bases). This CDR3 is CASSLNRVHNEQFF. The CDR3 DNA sequence: TGTGCCAGCAGCTTGAACAGGGTCCACAATGAGCAGTTCTTC.